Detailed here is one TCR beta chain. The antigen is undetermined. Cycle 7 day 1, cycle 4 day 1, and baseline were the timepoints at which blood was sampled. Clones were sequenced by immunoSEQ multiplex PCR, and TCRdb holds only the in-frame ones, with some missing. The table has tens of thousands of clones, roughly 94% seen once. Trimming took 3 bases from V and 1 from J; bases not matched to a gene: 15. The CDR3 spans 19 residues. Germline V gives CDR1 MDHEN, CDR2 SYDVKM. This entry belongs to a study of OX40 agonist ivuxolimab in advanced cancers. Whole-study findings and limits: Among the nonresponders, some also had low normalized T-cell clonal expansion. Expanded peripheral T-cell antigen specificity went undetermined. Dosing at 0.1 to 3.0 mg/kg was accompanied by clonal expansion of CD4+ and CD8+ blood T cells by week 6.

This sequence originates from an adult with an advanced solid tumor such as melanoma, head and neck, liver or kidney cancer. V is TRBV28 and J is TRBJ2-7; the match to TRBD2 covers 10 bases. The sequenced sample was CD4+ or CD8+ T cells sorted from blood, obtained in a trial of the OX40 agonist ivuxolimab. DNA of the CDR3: TGTGCCAGCAGTTTTAGCCGAAGCACTAGCGGGATGGAATCCTACGAGCAGTACTTC. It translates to CASSFSRSTSGMESYEQYF.